This entry lists 8 T cell receptor beta chains sequenced from one sample in a study of cytomegalovirus exposure and HLA in healthy donors. The study ran its PCR with 60 Vbeta and 13 Jbeta primers. This table comes from immunoSEQ multiplex PCR, and its TCRdb copy is limited to in-frame clones, with some not included. The sample records roughly 100,000 clones, 70% to 85% being singletons. The sample consisted of PBMCs. These TCRs come from a boy between 10 and 17 years old in good health and CMV-seronegative.

The chain uses TRBV7-6 and TRBJ2-7; the match to TRBD2 covers 7 bases. Germline lookup yields CDR1 SGHVS and CDR2 FNYEAQ. The CDR3 totals 15 residues. Germline trimming cut 3 bases from V and 3 bases from J; bases unmatched to any gene: 8. CDR3 DNA sequence: TGTGCCAGCAGCTTTAGTCGGGGGGAATACTACGAGCAGTACTTC. It is translated as CASSFSRGEYYEQYF.

This clone was counted once. The chain uses TRBV18 and TRBJ1-2; 8 nucleotides match TRBD1. The germline V gene has CDR1 KGHSH and CDR2 LQKENI. The V segment lost 2 bases and the J segment 8 bases; nucleotides outside the gene matches: 7. The CDR3 contains 14 residues. The CDR3 sequence is CASSPDRGEEGYTF. Written as DNA, the CDR3 is TGTGCCAGCTCACCAGACAGGGGAGAAGAAGGCTACACCTTC.

This clone occurred a few times. J is TRBJ2-2 and V is TRBV9; 11 bases match TRBD1. After removal of 6 bases from V and 6 bases from J, the junction contained 4 bases not matched to a gene. Germline CDR1 reads SGDLS; CDR2 reads YYNGEE. The CDR3 has 14 amino acids. CDR3 region: CASTQGQGAGELFF. The CDR3 bases are TGTGCCAGCACCCAGGGACAGGGGGCCGGGGAGCTGTTTTTT.

The J gene is TRBJ2-5, the V gene TRBV29-1; D is perhaps TRBD1 (5 bases). This CDR3 has 14 residues. Trimming removed 4 bases from V and 5 bases from J, with 17 bases in between. Germline lookup yields CDR1 SQVTM and CDR2 ANQGSEA. CDR3 bases: TGCAGCGTTGGGGGTATTACAGGTTGGGAGACCCAGTACTTC. Amino acids: CSVGGITGWETQYF. The full variable domain, rest sourced from reference TRBV29-1 and TRBJ2-5, is SAVISQKPSRDICQRGTSLTIQCQVDSQVTMMFWYRQQPGQSLTLIATANQGSEATYESGFVIDKFPISRPNLTFSTLTVSNMSPEDSSIYLCSVGGITGWETQYFGPGTRLLVL.

The rearrangement uses TRBV7-6 and TRBJ1-3, with TRBD1 as a possible D gene (6 bases). V was cut by 5 bases and J by 3 bases, with 14 bases left in between. Germline CDR1 is SGHVS and CDR2 is FNYEAQ. The CDR3 loop spans 15 amino acids. The CDR3 DNA sequence: TGTGCCAGCAGCCTTGGACAGACGCTTGGAAACACCATATATTTT. Translation gives CASSLGQTLGNTIYF.

The chain is built from TRBV4-2 and TRBJ2-2; the D gene is possibly TRBD2 (5 bases). V lost 2 bases, J lost 0 bases, and 19 bases lay in between. This CDR3 has 19 amino acids. Germline V gives CDR1 LGHNA, CDR2 YNFKEQ. For the CDR3, the DNA is TGTGCCAGCAGCCAAACCTTGACGGGGAGTTTTACGAACACCGGGGAGCTGTTTTTT. The encoded protein is CASSQTLTGSFTNTGELFF.

The CDR3 nucleotides read TGTGCCAGCAGCTTAACTAGCGTTTCTAGCACAGATACGCAGTATTTT. Its protein product is CASSLTSVSSTDTQYF. The V and J genes are TRBV11-3 and TRBJ2-3; 7 bases map to TRBD2. Germline V lookup: CDR1 SGHNT, CDR2 YENEEA. V shed 2 bases, J shed 0 bases, and the junction held 5 bases outside the gene matches. The CDR3 totals 16 residues.

The V and J genes are TRBV20-1 and TRBJ1-1; D unresolved. Deletions cut 5 bases from V and 2 bases from J, with 6 bases between. The CDR3 sequence is 11 residues long. Germline V gene sequence: CDR1 DFQATT, CDR2 SNEGSKA (reference sequence). The CDR3 nucleotides read TGCAGTGCTTACCTAAACACTGAAGCTTTCTTT. It is translated as CSAYLNTEAFF.